One and the same sample provided the 8 T cell receptor beta chains below, sequenced in a study of beta chain features in type 1 diabetes. Study results and caveats: Among all four CD4+ subsets, Type 1 diabetes patients had TCRB CDR3s that were moderately but significantly shorter.

Every bit of the isolated RNA underwent reverse transcription, so sequencing read expressed TCRB transcripts. Method: immunoSEQ multiplex PCR; TCRdb's copy keeps in-frame clones and lacks some. The top ten hold approximately 0.7% of the sample, which has about 160,000 clones, about 10% seen once. For these TCRs, the target antigens are not known. The specimen sequenced was central memory CD4+ T cells from blood. The receptors stem from a woman in her thirties with type 1 diabetes.

This chain links TRBV4-1 with TRBJ2-3; TRBD2 matches at 11 bases. The CDR3 has 16 amino acids. Germline CDR1 MGHRA, CDR2 YSYEKL. V lost 4 bases, J lost 2 bases, and 5 bases stayed unmatched. CDR3 DNA: TGCGCCAGCAGCCTCGGACTAGCGGGTCCCACAGATACGCAGTATTTT. It encodes CASSLGLAGPTDTQYF.

This clone appeared a few times. This sequence joins TRBV5-8 and TRBJ2-3, with TRBD1 matching 9 bases. The CDR3 spans 16 residues. Germline V gives CDR1 SGHTS, CDR2 YDEGEE. V was clipped by 4 bases and J by 4 bases; unmatched bases: 10. This CDR3 is CASSLGTGRLPDTQYF. The CDR3 nucleotides read TGTGCCAGCAGCCTAGGGACAGGGCGCCTCCCAGATACGCAGTATTTT.

This clone was seen a handful of times. The gene calls are TRBV13 and TRBJ2-2; D unresolved. V was cut by 1 base and J by 5 bases, with 8 bases left in between. This CDR3 has 14 residues. The germline CDR1 and CDR2 sequences are PRHDT and FYEKMQ (reference sequence). CDR3 sequence: CASSLATTTGELFF. CDR3 bases: TGTGCCAGCAGCTTAGCGACAACAACCGGGGAGCTGTTTTTT.

This clone was detected only a few times. This rearrangement joins TRBV6-5 to TRBJ2-1; no clear D. Germline CDR1 reads MNHEY; CDR2 reads SVGAGI. This CDR3 region has 14 residues. Trimming removed 4 bases from V and 3 bases from J, with 10 bases in between. The CDR3 coding sequence is TGTGCCAGCAGTTTCCTAGGTCTCTACAATGAGCAGTTCTTC. Translating gives CASSFLGLYNEQFF.

The gene calls are TRBV5-1 and TRBJ1-5; D is perhaps TRBD1 (5 bases). With 0 bases removed from V and 6 bases from J, the gap between germline ends came to 13 bases. Germline V lookup: CDR1 SGHRS, CDR2 YFSETQ. The CDR3 is 15 residues long. The CDR3 coding sequence is TGCGCCAGCAGCTTGGGGACCGACCAGGGTCAGCCCCAGCATTTT. It specifies CASSLGTDQGQPQHF.

The genes are TRBV6-6 and TRBJ2-3, with 9 bases that match TRBD1. Germline V gene sequence: CDR1 MNHNY, CDR2 SVGAGI (reference sequence). This CDR3 has 15 amino acids. V gave up 0 bases and J gave up 3 bases; unmatched junction bases: 1. The CDR3 sequence is CASSYSGQGTDTQYF. The DNA for the CDR3 is TGTGCCAGCAGTTACTCGGGACAGGGTACAGATACGCAGTATTTT.

The chain joins TRBV4-1 to TRBJ2-7, with D hard to call. The CDR3 runs to 15 residues. The germline CDR1 and CDR2 sequences are MGHRA and YSYEKL. Trimming pared 0 bases from V and 0 bases from J, leaving 9 bases between. As DNA, the CDR3 is TGCGCCAGCAGCCAAGACCCCCAGGACTCCTACGAGCAGTACTTC. It encodes CASSQDPQDSYEQYF.

Of note for this clone: At one boundary the junction diverges from the germline segment, which might be a read error. J is TRBJ1-1 and V is TRBV7-7, with a tentative D call TRBD1 (5 bases). Germline lookup yields CDR1 SSHAT and CDR2 FNYEAQ (reference sequence). The CDR3 totals 13 residues. The DNA for the CDR3 is TGTGCTAGCAGCCCCCAGACAGACACTGAAGCTTTCTTT. Its translation: CASSPQTDTEAFF. The full variable domain, completed using reference TRBV7-7 and TRBJ1-1, is GAGVSQSPRYKVTKRGQDVTLRCDPISSHATLYWYQQALGQGPEFLTYFNYEAQPDKSGLPSDRFSAERPEGSISTLTIQRTEQRDSAMYRCASSPQTDTEAFFGQGTRLTVV.